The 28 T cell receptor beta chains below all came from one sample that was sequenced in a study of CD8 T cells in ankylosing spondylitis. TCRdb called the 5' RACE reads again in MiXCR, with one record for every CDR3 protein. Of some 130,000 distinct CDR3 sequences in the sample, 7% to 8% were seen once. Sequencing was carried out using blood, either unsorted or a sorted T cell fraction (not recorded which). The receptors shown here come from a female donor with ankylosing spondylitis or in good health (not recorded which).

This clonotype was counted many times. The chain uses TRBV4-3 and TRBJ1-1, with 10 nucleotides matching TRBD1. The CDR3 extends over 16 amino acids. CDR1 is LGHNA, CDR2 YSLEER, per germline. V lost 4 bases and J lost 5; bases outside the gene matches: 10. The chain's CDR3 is CASSRLGQGGMTEAFF. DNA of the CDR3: TGCGCCAGCAGCCGCCTTGGACAGGGGGGTATGACTGAAGCTTTCTTT.

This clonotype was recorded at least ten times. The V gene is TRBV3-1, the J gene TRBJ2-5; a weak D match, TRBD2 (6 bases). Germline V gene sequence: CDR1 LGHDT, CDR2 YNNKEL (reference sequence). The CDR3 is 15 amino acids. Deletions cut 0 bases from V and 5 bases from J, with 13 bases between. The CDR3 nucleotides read TGTGCCAGCAGCCAAGATATGACTAGTCAGGAGACCCAGTACTTC. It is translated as CASSQDMTSQETQYF.

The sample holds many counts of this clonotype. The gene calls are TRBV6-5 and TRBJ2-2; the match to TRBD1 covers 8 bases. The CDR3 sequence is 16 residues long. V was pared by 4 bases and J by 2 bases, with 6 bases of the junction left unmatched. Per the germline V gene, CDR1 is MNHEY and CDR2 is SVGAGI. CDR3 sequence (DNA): TGTGCCAGCAGTTCCGTGACAGGGGCAAACACCGGGGAGCTGTTTTTT. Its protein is CASSSVTGANTGELFF.

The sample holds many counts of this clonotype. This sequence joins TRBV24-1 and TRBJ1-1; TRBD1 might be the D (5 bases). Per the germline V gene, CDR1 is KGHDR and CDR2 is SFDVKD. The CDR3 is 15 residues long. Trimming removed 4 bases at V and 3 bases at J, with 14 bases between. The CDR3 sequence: CATSDPSGGDTEAFF. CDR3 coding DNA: TGTGCCACCAGTGACCCTTCCGGGGGGGACACTGAAGCTTTCTTT.

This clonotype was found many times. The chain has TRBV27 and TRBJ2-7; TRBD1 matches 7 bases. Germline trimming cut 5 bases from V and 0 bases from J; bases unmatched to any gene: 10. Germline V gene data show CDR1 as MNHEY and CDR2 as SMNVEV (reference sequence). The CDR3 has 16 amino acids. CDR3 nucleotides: TGTGCCAGCAGTCGCCTGACAGGGTCTAGCTCCTACGAGCAGTACTTC. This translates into CASSRLTGSSSYEQYF.

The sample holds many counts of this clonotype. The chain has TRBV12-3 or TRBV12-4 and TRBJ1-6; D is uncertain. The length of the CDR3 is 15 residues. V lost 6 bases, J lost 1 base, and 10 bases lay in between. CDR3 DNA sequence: TGTGCCAGCAGACTTGACCCTTCCTATAATTCACCCCTCCACTTT. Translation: CASRLDPSYNSPLHF.

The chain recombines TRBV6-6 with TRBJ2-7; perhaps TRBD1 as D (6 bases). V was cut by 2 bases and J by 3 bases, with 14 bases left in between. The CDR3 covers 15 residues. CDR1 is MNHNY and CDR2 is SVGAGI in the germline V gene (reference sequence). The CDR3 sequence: CASSYPGETGYEQYF. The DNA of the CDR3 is TGTGCCAGCAGTTACCCTGGTGAGACAGGCTACGAGCAGTACTTC.

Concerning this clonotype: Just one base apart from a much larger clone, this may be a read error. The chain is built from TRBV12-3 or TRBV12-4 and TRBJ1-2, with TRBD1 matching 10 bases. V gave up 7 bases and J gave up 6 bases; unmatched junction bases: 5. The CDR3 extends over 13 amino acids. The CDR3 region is CASTTTGGHGYTF. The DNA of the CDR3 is TGTGCCAGCACCACGACAGGGGGCCATGGCTACACCTTC.

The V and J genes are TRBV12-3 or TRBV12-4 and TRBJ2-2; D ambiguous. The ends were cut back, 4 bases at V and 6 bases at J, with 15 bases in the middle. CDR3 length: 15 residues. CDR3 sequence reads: CASSSPAGDSGELFF. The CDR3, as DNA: TGTGCCAGCAGTTCTCCGGCCGGCGACTCCGGGGAGCTGTTTTTT.

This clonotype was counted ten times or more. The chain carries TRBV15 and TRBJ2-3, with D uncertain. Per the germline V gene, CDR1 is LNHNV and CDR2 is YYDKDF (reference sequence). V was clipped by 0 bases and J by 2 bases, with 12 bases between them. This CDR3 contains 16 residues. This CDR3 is CATSRDRLEYTDTQYF. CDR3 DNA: TGTGCCACCAGCAGAGATCGGCTAGAATACACAGATACGCAGTATTTT.

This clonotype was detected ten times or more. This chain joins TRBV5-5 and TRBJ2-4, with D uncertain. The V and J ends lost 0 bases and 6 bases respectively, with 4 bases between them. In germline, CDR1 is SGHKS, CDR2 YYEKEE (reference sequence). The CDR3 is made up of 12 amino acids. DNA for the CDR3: TGTGCCAGCAGCTTGGAGGCAAACATTCAGTACTTC. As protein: CASSLEANIQYF.

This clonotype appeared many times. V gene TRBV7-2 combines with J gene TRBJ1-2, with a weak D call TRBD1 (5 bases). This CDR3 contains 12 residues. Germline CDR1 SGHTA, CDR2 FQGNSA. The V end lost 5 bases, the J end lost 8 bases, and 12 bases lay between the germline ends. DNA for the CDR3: TGTGCCAGCAGCCCTGGGACGTGGGGCTACACCTTC. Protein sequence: CASSPGTWGYTF.

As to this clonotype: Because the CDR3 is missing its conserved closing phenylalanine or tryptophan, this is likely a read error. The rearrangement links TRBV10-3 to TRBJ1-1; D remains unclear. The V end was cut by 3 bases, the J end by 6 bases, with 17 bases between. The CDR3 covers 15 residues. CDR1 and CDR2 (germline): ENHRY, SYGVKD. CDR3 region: CAISDTTLSRAEAFL. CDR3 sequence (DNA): TGTGCCATCAGTGACACGACACTCTCTCGGGCTGAAGCTTTCCTT.

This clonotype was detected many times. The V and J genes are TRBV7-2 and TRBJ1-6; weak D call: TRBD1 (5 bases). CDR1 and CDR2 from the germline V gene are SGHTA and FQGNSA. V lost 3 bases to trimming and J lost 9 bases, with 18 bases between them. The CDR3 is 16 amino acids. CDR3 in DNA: TGTGCCAGCAGCTTCGGAGTCCGTCTGGGGGGTTCACCCCTCCACTTT. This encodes CASSFGVRLGGSPLHF.

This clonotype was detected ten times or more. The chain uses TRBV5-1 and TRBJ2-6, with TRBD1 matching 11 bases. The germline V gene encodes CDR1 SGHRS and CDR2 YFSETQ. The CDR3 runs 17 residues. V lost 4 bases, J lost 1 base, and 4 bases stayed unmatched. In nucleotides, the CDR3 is TGCGCCAGCAGCGCCGGGACAGGGGGATCTGGGGCCAACGTCCTGACTTTC. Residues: CASSAGTGGSGANVLTF.

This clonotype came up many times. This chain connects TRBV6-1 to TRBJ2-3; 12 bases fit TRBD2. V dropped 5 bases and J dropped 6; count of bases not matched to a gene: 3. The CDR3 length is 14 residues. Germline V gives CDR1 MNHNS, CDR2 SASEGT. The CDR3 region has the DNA TGTGCCAGCAGTACCGGGACTAGCGGGGATACGCAGTATTTT. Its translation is CASSTGTSGDTQYF.

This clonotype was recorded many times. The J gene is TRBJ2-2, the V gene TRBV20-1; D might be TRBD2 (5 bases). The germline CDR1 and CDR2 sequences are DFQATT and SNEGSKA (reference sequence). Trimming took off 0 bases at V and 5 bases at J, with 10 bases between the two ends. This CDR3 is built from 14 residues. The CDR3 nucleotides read TGCAGTGCTAGAGAAATGGGGAGAACCGGGGAGCTGTTTTTT. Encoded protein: CSAREMGRTGELFF.

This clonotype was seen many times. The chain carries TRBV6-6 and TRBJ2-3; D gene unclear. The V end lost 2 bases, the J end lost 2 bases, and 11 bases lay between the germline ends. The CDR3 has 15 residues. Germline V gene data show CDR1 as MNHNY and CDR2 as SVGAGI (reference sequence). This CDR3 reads CASSYPGQTTDTQYF. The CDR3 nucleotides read TGTGCCAGCAGTTACCCCGGGCAGACCACAGATACGCAGTATTTT.

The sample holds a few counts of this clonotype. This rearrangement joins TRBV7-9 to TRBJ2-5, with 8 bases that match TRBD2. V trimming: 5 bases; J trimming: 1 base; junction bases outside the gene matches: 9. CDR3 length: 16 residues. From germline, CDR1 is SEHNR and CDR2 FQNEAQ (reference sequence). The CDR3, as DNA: TGTGCCAGCAGCCCTTGGAGCGGGGGCTTCCAAGAGACCCAGTACTTC. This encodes CASSPWSGGFQETQYF.

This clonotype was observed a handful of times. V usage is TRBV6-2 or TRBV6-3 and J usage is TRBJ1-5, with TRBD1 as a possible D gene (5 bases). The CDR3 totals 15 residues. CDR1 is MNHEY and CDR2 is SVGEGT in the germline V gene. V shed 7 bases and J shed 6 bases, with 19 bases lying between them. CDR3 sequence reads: CASTDPQGSGQPQHF. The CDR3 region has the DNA TGTGCCAGCACCGACCCCCAGGGTTCCGGTCAGCCCCAGCATTTT.

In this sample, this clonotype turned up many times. CDR3 bases: TGCAGCGTTGAAGGGCAGCTGAACACTGAAGCTTTCTTT. It encodes CSVEGQLNTEAFF. The chain carries TRBV29-1 and TRBJ1-1; no firm D call. The CDR3 runs to 13 residues. The germline V gene encodes CDR1 SQVTM and CDR2 ANQGSEA. Trimming stripped 1 base from V and 0 bases from J, with 6 bases between.

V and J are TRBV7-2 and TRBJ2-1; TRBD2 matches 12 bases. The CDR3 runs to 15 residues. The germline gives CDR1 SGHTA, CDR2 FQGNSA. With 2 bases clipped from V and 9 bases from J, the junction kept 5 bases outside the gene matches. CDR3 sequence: CASSLKASGGVEQFF. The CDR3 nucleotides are TGTGCCAGCAGCTTAAAGGCTAGCGGGGGGGTTGAGCAGTTCTTC. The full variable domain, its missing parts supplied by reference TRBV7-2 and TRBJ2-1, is GAGVSQSPSNKVTEKGKDVELRCDPISGHTALYWYRQSLGQGLEFLIYFQGNSAPDKSGLPSDRFSAERTGGSVSTLTIQRTQQEDSAVYLCASSLKASGGVEQFFGPGTRLTVL.

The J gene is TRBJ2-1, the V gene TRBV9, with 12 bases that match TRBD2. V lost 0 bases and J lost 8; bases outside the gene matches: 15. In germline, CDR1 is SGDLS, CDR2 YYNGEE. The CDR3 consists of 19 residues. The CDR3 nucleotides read TGTGCCAGCAGCGTAGCCTTCGGGGCTAGCGGGGGGGAAGGGTATGAGCAGTTCTTC. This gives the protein CASSVAFGASGGEGYEQFF.

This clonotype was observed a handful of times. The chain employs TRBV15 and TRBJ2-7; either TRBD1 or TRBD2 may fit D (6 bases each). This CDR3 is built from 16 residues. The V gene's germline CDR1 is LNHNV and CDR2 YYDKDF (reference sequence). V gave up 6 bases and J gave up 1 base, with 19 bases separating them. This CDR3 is CATRGGSGGASYEQYF. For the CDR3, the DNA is TGTGCCACCAGAGGGGGTTCGGGCGGGGCGTCCTACGAGCAGTACTTC.

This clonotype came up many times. This chain's CDR3 is CASSPRPKTGSPLHF. The CDR3 DNA follows: TGTGCCAGCAGCCCCCGGCCAAAAACGGGTTCACCCCTCCACTTT. V and J are TRBV9 and TRBJ1-6; unclear D gene. The CDR3 totals 15 residues. The germline gives CDR1 SGDLS, CDR2 YYNGEE. The ends were cut back, 4 bases at V and 9 bases at J, with 17 bases in the middle.

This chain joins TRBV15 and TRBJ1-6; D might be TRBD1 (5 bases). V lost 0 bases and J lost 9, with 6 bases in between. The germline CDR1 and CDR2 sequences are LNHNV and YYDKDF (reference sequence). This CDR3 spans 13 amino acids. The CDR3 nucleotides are TGTGCCACCAGCAGAGATGGGGGTTCACCCCTCCACTTT. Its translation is CATSRDGGSPLHF. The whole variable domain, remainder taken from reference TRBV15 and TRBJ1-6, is DAMVIQNPRYQVTQFGKPVTLSCSQTLNHNVMYWYQQKSSQAPKLLFHYYDKDFNNEADTPDNFQSRRPNTSFCFLDIRSPGLGDTAMYLCATSRDGGSPLHFGNGTRLTVT.

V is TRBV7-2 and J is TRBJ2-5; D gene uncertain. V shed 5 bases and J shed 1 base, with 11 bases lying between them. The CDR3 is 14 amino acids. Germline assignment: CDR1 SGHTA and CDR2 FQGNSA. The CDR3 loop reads CASSPPWTQETQYF. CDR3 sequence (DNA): TGTGCCAGCAGCCCCCCGTGGACCCAAGAGACCCAGTACTTC. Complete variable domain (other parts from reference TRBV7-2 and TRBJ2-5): GAGVSQSPSNKVTEKGKDVELRCDPISGHTALYWYRQSLGQGLEFLIYFQGNSAPDKSGLPSDRFSAERTGGSVSTLTIQRTQQEDSAVYLCASSPPWTQETQYFGPGTRLLVL.

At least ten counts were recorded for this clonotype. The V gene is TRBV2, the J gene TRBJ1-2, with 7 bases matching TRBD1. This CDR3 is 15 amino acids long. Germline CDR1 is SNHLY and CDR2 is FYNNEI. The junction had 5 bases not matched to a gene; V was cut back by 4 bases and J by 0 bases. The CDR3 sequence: CASSAGTDANYGYTF. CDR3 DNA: TGTGCCAGCAGTGCCGGGACAGACGCTAACTATGGCTACACCTTC.